Following are 21 T cell receptor beta chains from one sample sequenced in a study of T cells in Graves' hyperthyroidism and ophthalmopathy. Template material for amplifying TCR beta CDR3 regions consisted of RNA transcripts. HTBI primers drove first-round RT-PCR of the TCR CDR3. TCRdb recomputed calls from the multiplex PCR reads with MiXCR, one row per CDR3 protein. The sample consists of hundreds of thousands of distinct CDR3 sequences, just under 20% of them appearing once. The source material was blood. These receptors were obtained from a man aged 40-49 years with Graves' ophthalmopathy.

The chain carries TRBV13 and TRBJ1-5; D is possibly TRBD1 (6 bases). Germline V gene data show CDR1 as PRHDT and CDR2 as FYEKMQ (reference sequence). This CDR3 spans 16 amino acids. V was clipped by 0 bases and J by 2 bases, with 11 bases between them. The CDR3 reads CASSLGFAGGNQPQHF. The CDR3 DNA sequence: TGTGCCAGCAGCTTAGGCTTTGCAGGGGGCAATCAGCCCCAGCATTTT. The variable domain in full, completed from reference TRBV13 and TRBJ1-5, reads AAGVIQSPRHLIKEKRETATLKCYPIPRHDTVYWYQQGPGQDPQFLISFYEKMQSDKGSIPDRFSAQQFSDYHSELNMSSLELGDSALYFCASSLGFAGGNQPQHFGDGTRLSIL.

This clonotype has just a few counts. V is TRBV27 and J is TRBJ1-5, with D hard to call. V lost 4 bases to trimming and J lost 2 bases, with 21 bases between them. The CDR3 is 18 residues long. The germline V gene has CDR1 MNHEY and CDR2 SMNVEV (reference sequence). The CDR3 bases are TGTGCCAGCAGTTCTGGATACGTCGGGTTGGACGGCAATCAGCCCCAGCATTTT. Protein product: CASSSGYVGLDGNQPQHF.

In DNA, the CDR3 is TGTGCCAGCTCTCGACAGGGGAAGGTCCACGAGCAGTACTTC. Translation: CASSRQGKVHEQYF. The rearrangement links TRBV18 to TRBJ2-7; TRBD1 agrees at 8 bases. CDR3 size: 14 residues. Per germline, CDR1 KGHSH and CDR2 LQKENI. V lost 6 bases and J lost 5; bases outside the gene matches: 9.

This clonotype was counted ten times or more. The chain is built from TRBV28 and TRBJ2-1, with D tentatively TRBD1 (8 bases). This CDR3 is built from 15 residues. The germline V and J ends were trimmed by 7 bases and 6 bases, with 19 bases remaining between them. The germline V gene encodes CDR1 MDHEN and CDR2 SYDVKM. In nucleotides, the CDR3 is TGTGCCAGCACCCCCGGACAGGGAGGGCGCAATGAGCAGTTCTTC. It encodes CASTPGQGGRNEQFF. Complete variable domain (other parts from reference TRBV28 and TRBJ2-1): DVKVTQSSRYLVKRTGEKVFLECVQDMDHENMFWYRQDPGLGLRLIYFSYDVKMKEKGDIPEGYSVSREKKERFSLILESASTNQTSMYLCASTPGQGGRNEQFFGPGTRLTVL.

This clonotype was found a few times. In nucleotides, the CDR3 is TGTGCCTGTGACCCACAGGGCCTGAACACTGAAGCTTTCTTT. It is translated as CACDPQGLNTEAFF. The chain combines TRBV30 with TRBJ1-1, with TRBD1 as a possible D gene (6 bases). V was pared by 6 bases and J by 0 bases, with 14 bases between. Germline values: CDR1 GTSNPN, CDR2 SVGIG (reference sequence). The CDR3 spans 14 residues.

V gene TRBV6-5 combines with J gene TRBJ1-3; tentatively, D is TRBD1 (5 bases). CDR1 and CDR2 (germline): MNHEY, SVGAGI. CDR3 length: 14 residues. Trimming pared 3 bases from V and 1 base from J, leaving 7 bases between. CDR3 sequence (DNA): TGTGCCAGCAGTTATCGGGGGTCTGGAAACACCATATATTTT. Translated: CASSYRGSGNTIYF.

The chain couples TRBV24-1 to TRBJ2-5, with 7 bases fitting TRBD1. CDR3 size: 16 residues. V gave up 3 bases and J gave up 4 bases; unmatched junction bases: 10. CDR1 KGHDR and CDR2 SFDVKD come from the germline V gene. The CDR3 DNA reads TGTGCCACCAGTGATGCGACAGGGAAAGAACCAGAGACCCAGTACTTC. This translates into CATSDATGKEPETQYF.

The V gene is TRBV19, the J gene TRBJ2-2; 8 bases align to TRBD2. V trimming: 6 bases; J trimming: 9 bases; junction bases outside the gene matches: 12. The CDR3 runs to 15 residues. Germline lookup yields CDR1 LNHDA and CDR2 SQIVND (reference sequence). CDR3 in DNA: TGTGCCAGTAGCCTTATTAGCGGGATTCACCGGGAGCTGTTTTTT. Amino acid sequence: CASSLISGIHRELFF.

Only one count was recorded for this clonotype. The V gene is TRBV7-3, the J gene TRBJ2-1, with D perhaps TRBD1 (6 bases). The ends were cut back, 5 bases at V and 10 bases at J, with 15 bases in the middle. The CDR3 runs 13 residues. CDR1 and CDR2 from the germline V gene are SGHTA and FQGTGA. CDR3 nucleotide sequence: TGTGCCAGCAGCCCCCAACCTCAGGGGGAGCAGTTCTTC. Encoded protein: CASSPQPQGEQFF.

The chain links TRBV12-3 or TRBV12-4 to TRBJ2-5; 8 bases map to TRBD2. The CDR3 covers 15 residues. J lost 5 bases, V lost 6 bases, and 11 bases had no gene match. The CDR3 bases are TGTGCCAGCAGCCCCCCGGGAGGGAGAACGGAGACCCAGTACTTC. It specifies CASSPPGGRTETQYF.

This clonotype was seen at least ten times. V usage is TRBV2 and J usage is TRBJ2-3; 7 nucleotides match TRBD2. Germline CDR1 reads SNHLY; CDR2 reads FYNNEI. The CDR3 runs 15 residues. J lost 2 bases, V lost 10 bases, and 12 bases had no gene match. CDR3 bases: TGTGCCACCCTTCTCGGACTAGAAGTCACAGATACGCAGTATTTT. It yields the protein CATLLGLEVTDTQYF.

This clonotype was counted only a few times. The chain combines TRBV20-1 with TRBJ1-2; 9 positions match TRBD1. Trimming took 5 bases from V and 8 from J; bases not matched to a gene: 24. CDR1 is DFQATT, CDR2 SNEGSKA, per germline (reference sequence). The CDR3 runs 18 residues. The CDR3 reads CSALHYLTGQGILAGYTF. The CDR3, as DNA: TGCAGTGCTCTCCACTACCTAACGGGACAGGGTATTTTGGCGGGCTACACCTTC.

This clonotype occurred many times. This sequence joins TRBV6-1 and TRBJ2-7; either TRBD1 or TRBD2 may fit D (6 bases each). V shed 8 bases and J shed 0 bases, with 14 bases lying between them. CDR1 is MNHNS and CDR2 is SASEGT in the germline V gene. The CDR3 totals 14 residues. CDR3 sequence (DNA): TGTGCCAGCGGAAGGGGGGACACCTCCTACGAGCAGTACTTC. It yields the protein CASGRGDTSYEQYF.

This clonotype was seen repeatedly, ten times or more. This sequence joins TRBV20-1 and TRBJ2-5; D gene unclear. Germline V gives CDR1 DFQATT, CDR2 SNEGSKA (reference sequence). V shed 2 bases and J shed 3 bases, with 10 bases lying between them. The CDR3 runs 13 residues. The CDR3 nucleotides are TGCAGTGCTAGACCCCCGCGTAAAGAGACCCAGTACTTC. The encoded protein is CSARPPRKETQYF.

This rearrangement joins TRBV15 to TRBJ1-2; 8 nucleotides align to TRBD1. The J segment lost 0 bases and the V segment lost 0 bases, leaving 15 bases of the junction unmatched. Germline CDR1 LNHNV, CDR2 YYDKDF (reference sequence). The CDR3 sequence is 20 residues long. In nucleotides, the CDR3 is TGTGCCACCAGCAGAGATCGGGAAGTGTGGCAGGGGGCCGCTAACTATGGCTACACCTTC. This gives the protein CATSRDREVWQGAANYGYTF.

The chain uses TRBV25-1 and TRBJ1-4, with TRBD1 matching over 10 bases. Germline lookup yields CDR1 MGHDK and CDR2 SYGVNS. V lost 10 bases and J lost 8; bases outside the gene matches: 7. This CDR3 is 13 amino acids long. The DNA of the CDR3 is TGTGCCACCCGGGACAGGGGTTTAGAAAAACTGTTTTTT. Translated: CATRDRGLEKLFF. Supplemented by reference TRBV25-1 and TRBJ1-4, the full variable domain reads EADIYQTPRYLVIGTGKKITLECSQTMGHDKMYWYQQDPGMELHLIHYSYGVNSTEKGDLSSESTVSRIRTEHFPLTLESARPSHTSQYLCATRDRGLEKLFFGSGTQLSVL.

The chain joins TRBV19 to TRBJ2-5, with D tentatively TRBD2 (5 bases). CDR3 size: 13 residues. V was cut by 0 bases and J by 5 bases, with 7 bases left in between. The germline CDR1 and CDR2 sequences are LNHDA and SQIVND (reference sequence). CDR3 amino acids: CASSIDSGETQYF. The CDR3 nucleotides read TGTGCCAGTAGTATAGATTCGGGGGAGACCCAGTACTTC.

A word on this clonotype: A much larger clonotype is one base distant, so this may be a read error. This sequence joins TRBV27 and TRBJ2-3, with D possibly matching TRBD2 (5 bases). The CDR3 is 13 amino acids. Germline V CDR1 and CDR2: MNHEY, SMNVEV (reference sequence). The chain's CDR3 is CASSPQPGNTRYF. The DNA for the CDR3 is TGTGCCAGCAGTCCGCAGCCGGGGAACACGCGGTATTTT.

The gene calls are TRBV5-1 and TRBJ1-1; a weak D match, TRBD1 (6 bases). The CDR3 is 16 residues long. The germline V gene encodes CDR1 SGHRS and CDR2 YFSETQ. The ends were cut back, 4 bases at V and 4 bases at J, with 20 bases in the middle. The CDR3 DNA reads as TGCGCCAGCAGCACCGGGCTTCTGGGGGGCGTCACTGAAGCTTTCTTT. Translation: CASSTGLLGGVTEAFF.

This clonotype was counted once. J is TRBJ2-4 and V is TRBV5-6; maybe TRBD1 (7 bases). Germline V lookup: CDR1 SGHDT, CDR2 YYEEEE. V was clipped by 4 bases and J by 7 bases, with 15 bases between them. The CDR3 contains 14 residues. The CDR3 is CASSPAAGQNIQYF. The CDR3 DNA is TGTGCCAGCAGCCCGGCCGCGGGACAGAACATTCAGTACTTC. The complete variable domain, with remaining parts taken from reference TRBV5-6 and TRBJ2-4, reads DAGVTQSPTHLIKTRGQQVTLRCSPKSGHDTVSWYQQALGQGPQFIFQYYEEEERQRGNFPDRFSGHQFPNYSSELNVNALLLGDSALYLCASSPAAGQNIQYFGAGTRLSVL.

The chain is built from TRBV29-1 and TRBJ1-2, with D unclear. There are 13 residues in the CDR3. Germline assignment: CDR1 SQVTM and CDR2 ANQGSEA. V lost 0 bases to trimming and J lost 8 bases, with 13 bases between them. The CDR3 bases are TGCAGCGTTGAAGATCATGGCAAGAGGGGCTACACCTTC. It codes for CSVEDHGKRGYTF.